These 20 T cell receptor beta chains share one sample of origin, sequenced in a study of T cell repertoires in cytomegalovirus infection. Antigen specificity for these receptors is unknown. Each CDR3 protein is one row after TCRdb ran MiXCR on the reads. Of about 890,000 distinct CDR3 sequences listed, 25% to 40% are singletons. This material consisted of cultured CD8+ T cells from PBMCs, taken from culture after CMV antigen stimulation. Receptors originate from a human donor in good health (CMV status not recorded). Some clones in this sample may be carry-over from other donors' samples.

This chain links TRBV6-1 with TRBJ2-3, with 8 nucleotides matching TRBD1. J lost 1 base, V lost 3 bases, and 6 bases had no gene match. The CDR3 loop spans 16 amino acids. The germline CDR1 and CDR2 sequences are MNHNS and SASEGT. The CDR3 here is CASSEIDRGGTDTQYF. The CDR3 region has the DNA TGTGCCAGCAGTGAGATCGACAGGGGCGGCACAGATACGCAGTATTTT.

This clonotype has a count of ten or more. The rearrangement uses TRBV27 and TRBJ2-1, with 11 bases fitting TRBD2. V trimming: 2 bases; J trimming: 6 bases; junction bases outside the gene matches: 3. CDR3 length: 15 amino acids. Germline-derived CDR1 and CDR2 are MNHEY and SMNVEV (reference sequence). CDR3 sequence reads: CASSLLGLAVNEQFF. In nucleotides, the CDR3 is TGTGCCAGCAGTTTACTGGGACTAGCGGTCAATGAGCAGTTCTTC.

This clonotype was seen a handful of times. This chain uses TRBV28 with TRBJ1-5, with D unclear. This CDR3 is 12 amino acids long. The V end was cut by 10 bases, the J end by 7 bases, with 14 bases between. Per germline, CDR1 MDHEN and CDR2 SYDVKM. Here the CDR3 DNA reads TGTGCCACCCTCGATGGATGGCAGCCCCAGCATTTT. Amino acids: CATLDGWQPQHF.

V is TRBV9 and J is TRBJ1-1; D gene ambiguous. This CDR3 is 16 amino acids long. Per germline, CDR1 SGDLS and CDR2 YYNGEE. V was trimmed by 4 bases and J by 0 bases, leaving 16 bases between them. The CDR3 loop is CASSSYPTRMNTEAFF. The CDR3 bases are TGTGCCAGCAGCTCATATCCGACAAGGATGAACACTGAAGCTTTCTTT.

This clonotype was found a few times. V and J are TRBV2 and TRBJ2-1; no firm D call. V was trimmed by 4 bases and J by 10 bases, leaving 11 bases between them. There are 12 residues in the CDR3. Germline V lookup: CDR1 SNHLY, CDR2 FYNNEI. CDR3 nucleotide sequence: TGTGCCAGCAGTGGGCCAGTAGCCGAGCAGTTCTTC. It is translated as CASSGPVAEQFF. The whole variable domain, remainder taken from reference TRBV2 and TRBJ2-1, is EPEVTQTPSHQVTQMGQEVILRCVPISNHLYFYWYRQILGQKVEFLVSFYNNEISEKSEIFDDQFSVERPDGSNFTLKIRSTKLEDSAMYFCASSGPVAEQFFGPGTRLTVL.

V is TRBV5-4 and J is TRBJ2-7, with D perhaps assigned TRBD1 or TRBD2 (7 bases each). The CDR3 runs 14 residues. CDR1 and CDR2 (germline): SGHNT, YYREEE (reference sequence). Trimming took off 3 bases at V and 2 bases at J, with 12 bases between the two ends. The CDR3 nucleotides read TGTGCCAGCAGCTGGGACAGCGGGGCCTACGAGCAGTACGTC. Translated, it gives CASSWDSGAYEQYV.

The sample holds a few counts of this clonotype. The rearrangement uses TRBV19 and TRBJ1-2; D may be TRBD1 (5 bases). Trimming removed 5 bases at V and 7 bases at J, with 17 bases between. This CDR3 is 14 amino acids long. CDR1 LNHDA and CDR2 SQIVND come from the germline V gene (reference sequence). CDR3 amino acids: CASSFGTVSIGYTF. The DNA of the CDR3 is TGTGCCAGTAGTTTCGGGACGGTTAGCATTGGCTACACCTTC. Complete variable domain (other parts from reference TRBV19 and TRBJ1-2): DGGITQSPKYLFRKEGQNVTLSCEQNLNHDAMYWYRQDPGQGLRLIYYSQIVNDFQKGDIAEGYSVSREKKESFPLTVTSAQKNPTAFYLCASSFGTVSIGYTFGSGTRLTVV.

This rearrangement joins TRBV3-1 to TRBJ2-3; the D call may be TRBD1 or TRBD2 (6 bases each). The V and J ends lost 4 bases and 0 bases respectively, with 14 bases between them. Germline V CDR1 and CDR2: LGHDT, YNNKEL (reference sequence). The CDR3 runs to 16 residues. The chain's CDR3 is CASSPRRGESTDTQYF. The CDR3 DNA sequence: TGTGCCAGCAGCCCCCGGAGGGGGGAAAGCACAGATACGCAGTATTTT.

This clonotype was found many times. CDR3 DNA: TGTGCCAGCAGCTTAAGAAAATGGACAGGGGGGGCCGGGGAGCTGTTTTTT. It encodes CASSLRKWTGGAGELFF. The gene calls are TRBV7-3 and TRBJ2-2, with 10 bases that match TRBD1. Germline-derived CDR1 and CDR2 are SGHTA and FQGTGA. The CDR3 covers 17 residues. V was clipped by 1 base and J by 6 bases; unmatched bases: 8.

On this clonotype: This may be a read error: a much more frequent sequence differs by one nucleotide. The J gene is TRBJ2-5, the V gene TRBV7-6; D might be TRBD1 (6 bases). This CDR3 has 15 amino acids. The germline gives CDR1 SGHVS, CDR2 FNYEAQ. The DNA for the CDR3 is TGTGTCAGCAGCCGAATATGGACAGATAAAGAGACCCAGTACTTC. It specifies CVSSRIWTDKETQYF. The whole variable domain, remainder taken from reference TRBV7-6 and TRBJ2-5, is GAGVSQSPRYKVTKRGQDVALRCDPISGHVSLYWYRQALGQGPEFLTYFNYEAQQDKSGLPNDRFSAERPEGSISTLTIQRTEQRDSAMYRCVSSRIWTDKETQYFGPGTRLLVL.

The chain combines TRBV4-1 with TRBJ2-2; TRBD2 agrees at 7 bases. V shed 1 base and J 0 bases; nucleotides not matched to a gene: 11. Germline assignment: CDR1 MGHRA and CDR2 YSYEKL. This CDR3 comprises 19 residues. CDR3 sequence: CASSQVWLAEKSNTGELFF. CDR3 in DNA: TGCGCCAGCAGCCAAGTTTGGCTAGCGGAGAAATCGAACACCGGGGAGCTGTTTTTT.

This clonotype was recorded many times. The J gene is TRBJ2-5, the V gene TRBV10-3; D uncertain. The germline V gene encodes CDR1 ENHRY and CDR2 SYGVKD. V lost 0 bases and J lost 4, with 3 bases in between. CDR3 length: 12 amino acids. This CDR3 is CAISESGETQYF. The CDR3 bases are TGTGCCATCAGTGAGTCAGGAGAGACCCAGTACTTC.

This clonotype was seen just once. A clone one base away is much larger, so this may be a read error. The J gene is TRBJ2-3, the V gene TRBV7-2; 10 nucleotides line up with TRBD2. The germline gives CDR1 SGHTA, CDR2 FQGNSA. CDR3 length: 16 amino acids. The CDR3 region is CVSFQRGGILADTQYF. The DNA of the CDR3 is TGTGTCAGCTTCCAGCGGGGGGGCATTTTAGCAGATACGCAGTATTTT.

This clonotype was recorded a few times. The rearrangement joins TRBV27 to TRBJ1-1, with 7 bases lining up with TRBD1. V shed 3 bases, J shed 4 bases, and the junction held 5 bases outside the gene matches. The CDR3 runs to 14 residues. Germline V gives CDR1 MNHEY, CDR2 SMNVEV (reference sequence). CDR3 DNA: TGTGCCAGCAGTTTTCTTGGGACAGCCACTGAAGCTTTCTTT. Translated: CASSFLGTATEAFF.

The chain joins TRBV6-2 or TRBV6-3 to TRBJ2-2; tentative D call: TRBD2 (6 bases). Germline CDR1 reads MNHEY; CDR2 reads SVGEGT. Trimming took off 0 bases at V and 1 base at J, with 9 bases between the two ends. The CDR3 is 16 residues long. The CDR3 nucleotides read TGTGCCAGCAGTTACTCGTTAGCGGTGAACACCGGGGAGCTGTTTTTT. This codes for CASSYSLAVNTGELFF.

This clonotype was observed many times. The V and J genes are TRBV19 and TRBJ1-1, with 10 bases identical to TRBD1. The CDR3 is 18 amino acids. Germline CDR1 and CDR2: LNHDA and SQIVND (reference sequence). The junction had 17 bases not matched to a gene; V was cut back by 5 bases and J by 5 bases. In DNA form, the CDR3 reads TGTGCCAGTAGTGCGACAGGGGGCCGGAAGGGTAGGAGGACTGAAGCTTTCTTT. Translated: CASSATGGRKGRRTEAFF.

This clonotype was counted many times. The rearrangement joins TRBV11-3 to TRBJ2-7; D call uncertain. There are 14 residues in the CDR3. Germline V gives CDR1 SGHNT, CDR2 YENEEA. Trimming took 2 bases from V and 4 from J, leaving 12 bases between them. For the CDR3, the DNA is TGTGCCAGCAGCTTAAAAAGGAGTGGGTACGAGCAGTACGTC. Residues: CASSLKRSGYEQYV.

This clonotype was seen only a few times. This sequence joins TRBV7-9 and TRBJ1-3; D is ambiguous. The CDR3 totals 16 residues. Germline values: CDR1 SEHNR, CDR2 FQNEAQ (reference sequence). Trimming shortened V by 1 base and J by 0 bases, and 10 bases separated the two germline ends. Written as DNA, the CDR3 is TGTGCCAGCAGCTTAGTAATTTCTATCTCTGGAAACACCATATATTTT. Protein: CASSLVISISGNTIYF.

The chain couples TRBV12-3 or TRBV12-4 to TRBJ1-2; D gene uncertain. The CDR3 runs to 12 residues. The V gene lost 2 bases and the J gene lost 8 bases, with 9 bases spanning the gap. The CDR3 region has the DNA TGTGCCAGCAGTTTAACAACCCCGGGCTACACCTTC. Amino acids: CASSLTTPGYTF.

This clonotype has ten or more counts. V usage is TRBV7-6 and J usage is TRBJ2-2; no clear D gene. Trimming left V 2 bases short and J 5 bases short, with 12 bases between. Germline CDR1 and CDR2: SGHVS and FNYEAQ. This CDR3 contains 15 residues. CDR3: CASSLPASGTGELFF. CDR3 nucleotide sequence: TGTGCCAGCAGCTTACCCGCCTCTGGGACCGGGGAGCTGTTTTTT.